The next 13 T cell receptor beta chains were all read from a single sample in a study of blood T cell repertoires in COVID-19. Method: immunoSEQ multiplex PCR; TCRdb's copy keeps in-frame clones and lacks some. The profile covers some 100,000 clones, with roughly 84% appearing a single time and roughly 7.7% taken by the ten largest. The specimen was peripheral blood. These receptors all come from an elderly woman with active or convalescent COVID-19.

This chain uses TRBV6-5 with TRBJ2-3, with D tentatively TRBD2 (5 bases). V gave up 6 bases and J gave up 1 base, with 8 bases separating them. This CDR3 comprises 13 residues. Germline CDR1 and CDR2: MNHEY and SVGAGI. CDR3 residues: CASREGGTDTQYF. The CDR3 DNA reads as TGTGCCAGCAGAGAGGGAGGCACAGATACGCAGTATTTT.

The rearrangement links TRBV3-1 (or the pseudogene TRBV3-2) to TRBJ2-1, with 9 bases identical to TRBD1. Per the germline V gene, CDR1 is LGHDT and CDR2 is YNNKEL (reference sequence). V was pared by 2 bases and J by 9 bases, with 17 bases of the junction left unmatched. The CDR3 contains 18 residues. The CDR3 here is CASSQPQWGTGQISEQFF. The CDR3 nucleotides read TGTGCCAGCAGCCAACCCCAATGGGGGACAGGGCAGATTTCTGAGCAGTTCTTC.

The rearrangement links TRBV3-1 (or the pseudogene TRBV3-2) to TRBJ2-6, with 7 bases matching TRBD1. V was pared by 6 bases and J by 2 bases, with 4 bases of the junction left unmatched. The germline V gene has CDR1 LGHDT and CDR2 YNNKEL (reference sequence). The CDR3 loop spans 15 amino acids. CDR3 in amino acids: CASRQQGAGANVLTF. As DNA, the CDR3 is TGTGCCAGCAGACAGCAGGGGGCTGGGGCCAACGTCCTGACTTTC.

The V call is TRBV28, the J call TRBJ1-2; TRBD1 matches 7 bases. The CDR3 runs to 14 residues. Germline V gives CDR1 MDHEN, CDR2 SYDVKM. After removal of 8 bases from V and 4 bases from J, the junction contained 10 bases not matched to a gene. CDR3 DNA sequence: TGTGCCAGCCTGTACGGGGACAGAAGCTATGGCTACACCTTC. The encoded protein is CASLYGDRSYGYTF.

The chain has TRBV29-1 and TRBJ2-1; D uncertain. The CDR3 contains 14 residues. Germline CDR1 reads SQVTM; CDR2 reads ANQGSEA. Trimming took off 6 bases at V and 0 bases at J, with 12 bases between the two ends. In DNA form, the CDR3 reads TGCAGCGTGAGCAGTTCGGGCTCCTACAATGAGCAGTTCTTC. Its translation is CSVSSSGSYNEQFF.

The chain employs TRBV9 and TRBJ2-2, with 8 nucleotides matching TRBD2. CDR1 and CDR2 from the germline V gene are SGDLS and YYNGEE. The V segment lost 5 bases and the J segment 0 bases; nucleotides outside the gene matches: 3. The CDR3 runs to 15 residues. The CDR3 spells CASSSAGANTGELFF. The CDR3 region has the DNA TGTGCCAGCAGTTCAGCGGGGGCGAACACCGGGGAGCTGTTTTTT. Variable domain in full (rest from reference TRBV9 and TRBJ2-2): DSGVTQTPKHLITATGQRVTLRCSPRSGDLSVYWYQQSLDQGLQFLIQYYNGEERAKGNILERFSAQQFPDLHSELNLSSLELGDSALYFCASSSAGANTGELFFGEGSRLTVL.

The chain recombines TRBV27 with TRBJ2-3; D is undetermined. Germline values: CDR1 MNHEY, CDR2 SMNVEV (reference sequence). The ends were cut back, 2 bases at V and 6 bases at J, with 12 bases in the middle. CDR3 length: 14 amino acids. The CDR3 protein is CASSLNPLRDTQYF. DNA of the CDR3: TGTGCCAGCAGTTTAAATCCCTTGAGGGATACGCAGTATTTT.

V and J are TRBV12-3 or TRBV12-4 and TRBJ1-1; D may be TRBD1 (5 bases). This CDR3 is built from 11 residues. V lost 3 bases and J 7 bases, leaving 6 bases between the germline ends. DNA of the CDR3: TGTGCCAGCAGTTTGACAGATGAAGCTTTCTTT. Translated: CASSLTDEAFF.

The chain uses TRBV15 and TRBJ2-7; 7 bases map to TRBD2. Germline loops: CDR1 LNHNV, CDR2 YYDKDF (reference sequence). With V trimmed by 0 bases and J by 0 bases, 2 bases remained unmatched. The CDR3 runs 15 residues. CDR3 DNA sequence: TGTGCCACCAGCAGAGAGGGAGGGATCTCCTACGAGCAGTACTTC. Protein: CATSREGGISYEQYF.

The V gene is TRBV5-8, the J gene TRBJ1-1; 7 bases match TRBD1. The V segment lost 3 bases and the J segment 2 bases; nucleotides outside the gene matches: 10. The CDR3 runs 16 residues. Germline loops: CDR1 SGHTS, CDR2 YDEGEE. CDR3 DNA: TGTGCCAGCAGCTATCCGCAGACAGGGTATAACACTGAAGCTTTCTTT. This sequence encodes CASSYPQTGYNTEAFF.

The chain joins TRBV3-1 (or the pseudogene TRBV3-2) to TRBJ1-3, with D perhaps TRBD1 (5 bases). The CDR3 is 17 residues long. The V end lost 0 bases, the J end lost 0 bases, and 12 bases lay between the germline ends. Germline V lookup: CDR1 LGHDT, CDR2 YNNKEL (reference sequence). CDR3 sequence (DNA): TGTGCCAGCAGCCAAGATGCCAGGGCCAGCTCTGGAAACACCATATATTTT. It codes for CASSQDARASSGNTIYF.

The chain couples TRBV12-3 or TRBV12-4 to TRBJ1-1; 9 bases agree with TRBD1. CDR3 length equals 11 residues. The V and J ends lost 7 bases and 11 bases, in that order; junction bases with no gene match: 5. The CDR3 loop reads CASTRDRVAFF. The DNA of the CDR3 is TGTGCCAGCACCAGGGACAGGGTCGCTTTCTTT.

The chain joins TRBV5-6 to TRBJ2-3, with a possible D match to TRBD2 (6 bases). The CDR3 contains 12 residues. Trimming removed 5 bases at V and 4 bases at J, with 8 bases between. Germline assignment: CDR1 SGHDT and CDR2 YYEEEE. CDR3 amino acids: CASRRDSDTQYF. For the CDR3, the DNA is TGTGCCAGCAGGCGGGATTCAGATACGCAGTATTTT.